This T cell receptor beta chain was found in a study of T cell repertoires in MIS-A myocarditis. Assay used: immunoSEQ multiplex PCR; TCRdb lists only in-frame clones, some missing. The sample lists 7,000 or so clones; about 78% were seen once. CDR1 and CDR2 (germline): LNHNV, YYDKDF (reference sequence). The ends were cut back, 3 bases at V and 7 bases at J, with 12 bases in the middle. This CDR3 has 14 residues. The clonotype comes from a young man with fulminant myocarditis from multisystem inflammatory syndrome in adults (MIS-A) after COVID-19. V is TRBV15 and J is TRBJ1-4; D is uncertain. The sequencing input was right inferior lung lobe tissue obtained at autopsy. The CDR3 region has the DNA TGTGCCACCAGCAGGGATAGATATGGTGAAAAACTGTTTTTT. Its protein product is CATSRDRYGEKLFF. Full variable domain (missing parts from reference TRBV15 and TRBJ1-4): DAMVIQNPRYQVTQFGKPVTLSCSQTLNHNVMYWYQQKSSQAPKLLFHYYDKDFNNEADTPDNFQSRRPNTSFCFLDIRSPGLGDTAMYLCATSRDRYGEKLFFGSGTQLSVL.